Listed below are T cell receptor beta chains from one sample, sequenced in a study of long-term antiretroviral therapy in people with HIV. Profiled with immunoSEQ multiplex PCR; TCRdb holds only in-frame clones, not every one. The sample comprises over 15,000 clones, under 85% of which are singletons, and approximately 16% rests with the top ten. The sample was unsorted PBMCs, taken just under 2.6 years before starting antiretroviral therapy. The receptors come from a woman aged 50 to 60 with HIV. CDR3s include the opening cysteine and the closing phenylalanine or tryptophan. D genes are given only for firm matches. Expanded clones are given a class, and other clones once, few, many or no size at all.

>once|TRBJ2-1|TRBV27|TRBD1
TGTGCCAGCAGTCGTCCCTTGGGACAGGGGTACAATGAGCAGTTCTTC
CASSRPLGQGYNEQFF
>.|TRBJ1-1|TRBV25-1|.
TGTGCCAGCCGAGGAAGGGTTGCAGCTTTCTTT
CASRGRVAAFF
>.|TRBJ2-3|TRBV7-3|.
TGTGCCAGCAGCCCCCAGGCCCACGGGACGCAGTATTTT
CASSPQAHGTQYF
>.|TRBJ1-3|TRBV9|.
TGTGCCAGCAGCGTAGAGACAGGTTGGCATCCTGGAAACACCATATATTTT
CASSVETGWHPGNTIYF
>.|TRBJ1-1|TRBV5-6|.
TGTGCCAGCAGCTGGGACCGGAACACTGAAGCTTTCTTT
CASSWDRNTEAFF
>.|TRBJ1-3|TRBV5-6|.
TGTGCCAGCAGCCCCCTAGGGAGGGCAAGTGGAAACACCATATATTTT
CASSPLGRASGNTIYF
>once|TRBJ1-2|TRBV9|.
TGTGCCAGCAGCGGGACGATCTCAGGCTACACCTTC
CASSGTISGYTF
>.|TRBJ1-1|TRBV5-4|TRBD1
TGTGCCAGCAGCTGGGACAGGGGTAGCACTGAAGCTTTCTTT
CASSWDRGSTEAFF
>.|TRBJ2-2|TRBV9|TRBD2
TGTGCCAGCAGCGTAGCTGGACTAGCGGCGTACGGGGAGCTGTTTTTT
CASSVAGLAAYGELFF
>.|TRBJ2-1|TRBV18|TRBD1
TGTGCCAGCTCACTACGGGACAGCACCTACAATGAGCAGTTCTTC
CASSLRDSTYNEQFF
>.|TRBJ1-6|TRBV4-1|.
TGCGCCAGCACCTCTCAACGGGCGGCCTATAATTCACCCCTCCACTTT
CASTSQRAAYNSPLHF
>.|TRBJ1-2|TRBV6-1|.
TGTGCCAGCAGTGAAGGGTACAGCTTCTATGGCTACACCTTC
CASSEGYSFYGYTF
>.|TRBJ2-1|TRBV6-5|TRBD1
TGTGCCAGCAGGGCACCGGGACAGGGGGCCGATGAGCAGTTCTTC
CASRAPGQGADEQFF
>.|TRBJ2-1|TRBV7-9|TRBD1
TGTGCCGACCGACAGGGAGAAGTGGAAGAGCAGTTCTTC
CADRQGEVEEQFF
>.|TRBJ2-2|TRBV15|.
TGTGCCACCAGCGGACACTACACCGGGGAGCTGTTTTTT
CATSGHYTGELFF
>.|TRBJ1-2|TRBV7-2|TRBD1
TGTGCCAGCAGCTTAGGACAGGGGGTTAATGGCTACACCTTC
CASSLGQGVNGYTF
>.|TRBJ1-5|TRBV19|.
TGTGCCAGTAGTATCGGCCGGTCGGGGTCCCAGCATTTT
CASSIGRSGSQHF
>.|TRBJ2-2|TRBV14|.
TGTGCCAGCAGCCTGAGGGGGGTCTACACCGGGGAGCTGTTTTTT
CASSLRGVYTGELFF
>.|TRBJ2-7|TRBV7-6|.
TGTGCCAGCAGCTTAGTACTAGGGGACGAGCAGTACTTC
CASSLVLGDEQYF
>.|TRBJ1-5|TRBV7-8|.
TGTGCCAGCAGCCCCTCCCCTTGGCGACGGAGCAATCAGCCCCAGCATTTT
CASSPSPWRRSNQPQHF
>.|TRBJ1-3|TRBV9|TRBD1
TGTGCCAGCAGCCTCAGCACCGGGACAGAAACCTCTGGAAACACCATATATTTT
CASSLSTGTETSGNTIYF
>.|TRBJ2-5|TRBV6-5|.
TGTGCCAGCAGTTACAGGGTCACAGAGACCCAGTACTTC
CASSYRVTETQYF
>.|TRBJ1-2|TRBV2|TRBD1
TGTGCCAGCACGGGACAGGTCCAAAGGGGCTACACCTTC
CASTGQVQRGYTF
>.|TRBJ2-5|TRBV13|TRBD1
TGTGCCAGCAGCATCGGGACAGCGGAGACCCAGTACTTC
CASSIGTAETQYF
>.|TRBJ1-2|TRBV5-1|.
TGCGCCAGCAGCGTCGGGCCAATATTCAACTATGGCTACACCTTC
CASSVGPIFNYGYTF
>.|TRBJ2-3|TRBV7-9|TRBD2
TGTGCCAGCAGCTCCGCGGGGGGCGTAGATACGCAGTATTTT
CASSSAGGVDTQYF
>medium-sized|TRBJ1-5|TRBV19|TRBD1
TGTGCCAGCCATCCGGGACAGGGGATTCAGCCCCAGCATTTT
CASHPGQGIQPQHF
>.|TRBJ2-1|TRBV27|TRBD1
TGTGCCAGCAGTGTCCGACAGGGGGTGTACAATGAGCAGTTCTTC
CASSVRQGVYNEQFF
>.|TRBJ1-1|TRBV13|.
TGTGCCAGCAGCCCTTACATGGGGAGAACCACTAACCATGATGTAGTAGGCCTGAACACTGAAGCTTTCTTT
CASSPYMGRTTNHDVVGLNTEAFF
>.|TRBJ2-1|TRBV2|.
TGTGCCAGCAGTGAAGCGCCGCGGGGGCTTAATGAGCAGTTCTTC
CASSEAPRGLNEQFF
>.|TRBJ1-6|TRBV4-1|.
TGCGCCAGCAGCCGGGTGGAGTCGTATAATTCACCCCTCCACTTT
CASSRVESYNSPLHF
>.|TRBJ2-7|TRBV9|TRBD1
TGTGCCAGCAGCTCAGCCGGGACAGGGGTGTCCTACGAGCAGTACTTC
CASSSAGTGVSYEQYF
>.|TRBJ1-3|TRBV18|.
TGTGCCAGCTCACCGGAAGCTTACCCAGGAAACACCATATATTTT
CASSPEAYPGNTIYF
>.|TRBJ1-3|TRBV9|TRBD1
TGTGCCAGCAGCGTAGGCTTAGAGACCACAGGGGACCCTGGAAACACCATATATTTT
CASSVGLETTGDPGNTIYF
>.|TRBJ2-2|TRBV7-8|TRBD1
TGTGCCAGCAGCTTAGGAGGGACAGGGGTCATCGGGGAGCTGTTTTTT
CASSLGGTGVIGELFF
>.|TRBJ2-2|TRBV14|.
TGTGCCAGCAGCCCCAAGAGGGGGATCACCGGGGAGCTGTTTTTT
CASSPKRGITGELFF
>.|TRBJ2-1|TRBV7-3|.
TGTGCCAGCGCGAAGGACGGGAATGAGCAGTTCTTC
CASAKDGNEQFF
>medium-sized|TRBJ2-7|TRBV19|.
TGTGCCAGTAGTATAGGATGGGACCCCACGGAGGGCGAGCAGTACTTC
CASSIGWDPTEGEQYF
>once|TRBJ2-5|TRBV10-3|TRBD1
TGTGCCACAAGAAAGACAGGGCAAGAGACCCAGTACTTC
CATRKTGQETQYF
>.|TRBJ1-5|TRBV11-2|.
TGTGCCAGCAGCTTAGAACAGGGTAATCAGCCCCAGCATTTT
CASSLEQGNQPQHF
>.|TRBJ2-2|TRBV13|.
TGTGCCAGCAGCTCCCTGACCTCTATGGGCACCGGGGAGCTGTTTTTT
CASSSLTSMGTGELFF
>.|TRBJ1-1|TRBV6-5|.
TGTGCCAGCCGGATGAACACTGAAGCTTTCTTT
CASRMNTEAFF
>.|TRBJ2-1|TRBV29-1|.
TGCAGCGTTGTTTTTCAGGGTCGGGCTTACAATGAGCAGTTCTTC
CSVVFQGRAYNEQFF
>.|TRBJ2-3|TRBV30|.
TGTGCCTGGAGTTTGGGTGGAGATACGCAGTATTTT
CAWSLGGDTQYF
>.|TRBJ2-5|TRBV7-7|.
TGTGCCAGCAGCTTAGGGCCCCTACCAAGCCGAGAGACCCAGTACTTC
CASSLGPLPSRETQYF
>once|TRBJ2-3|TRBV19|.
TGTGCCAGTAGTATAACGGGATATACGATGTCGGATACGCAGTATTTT
CASSITGYTMSDTQYF
>.|TRBJ2-2|TRBV14|.
TGTGCCAGCAGCCCGTTGGACAGAAGATCGAACACCGGGGAGCTGTTTTTT
CASSPLDRRSNTGELFF
>.|TRBJ2-7|TRBV5-1|TRBD2
TGCGCCAGCAGCTTGTCGACGGGGGGGAACTACGAGCAGTACTTC
CASSLSTGGNYEQYF
>.|TRBJ2-2|TRBV19|.
TGTGCCAGTAGTATAGGCGGTCAGGGAACCGGGGAGCTGTTTTTT
CASSIGGQGTGELFF